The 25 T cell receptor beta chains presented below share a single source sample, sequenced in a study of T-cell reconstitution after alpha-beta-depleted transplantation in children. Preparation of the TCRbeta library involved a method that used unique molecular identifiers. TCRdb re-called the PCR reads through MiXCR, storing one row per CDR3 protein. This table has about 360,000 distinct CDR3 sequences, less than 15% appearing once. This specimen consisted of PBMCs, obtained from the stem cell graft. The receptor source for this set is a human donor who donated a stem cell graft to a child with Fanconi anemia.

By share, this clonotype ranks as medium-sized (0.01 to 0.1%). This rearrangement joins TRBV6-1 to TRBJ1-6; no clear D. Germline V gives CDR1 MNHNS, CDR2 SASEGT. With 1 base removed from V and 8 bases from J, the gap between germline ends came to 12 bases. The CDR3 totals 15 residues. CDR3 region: CASSEEGGGYSPLHF. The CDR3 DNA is TGTGCCAGCAGTGAAGAGGGAGGAGGGTATTCACCCCTCCACTTT.

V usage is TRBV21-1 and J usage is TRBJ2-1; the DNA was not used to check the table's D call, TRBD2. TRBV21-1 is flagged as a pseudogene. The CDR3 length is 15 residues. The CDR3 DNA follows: TGTGCCAGCAGTATGCGGGAAGAAAACTACAATGAGCAGTTCTTC. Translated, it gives CASSMREENYNEQFF.

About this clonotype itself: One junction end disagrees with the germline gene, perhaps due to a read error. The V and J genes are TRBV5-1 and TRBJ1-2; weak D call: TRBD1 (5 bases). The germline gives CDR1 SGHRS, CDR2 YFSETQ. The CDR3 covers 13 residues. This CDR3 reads CASGLGQLYGYTF. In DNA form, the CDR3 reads TGCGCCAGCGGCTTGGGGCAGTTATATGGCTACACCTTC.

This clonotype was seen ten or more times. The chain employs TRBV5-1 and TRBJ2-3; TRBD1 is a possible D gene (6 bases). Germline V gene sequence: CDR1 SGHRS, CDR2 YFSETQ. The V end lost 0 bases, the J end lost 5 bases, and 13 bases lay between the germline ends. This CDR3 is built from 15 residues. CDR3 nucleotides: TGCGCCAGCAGCTTGGTGGTGGGGGCGGGAGATACGCAGTATTTT. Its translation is CASSLVVGAGDTQYF.

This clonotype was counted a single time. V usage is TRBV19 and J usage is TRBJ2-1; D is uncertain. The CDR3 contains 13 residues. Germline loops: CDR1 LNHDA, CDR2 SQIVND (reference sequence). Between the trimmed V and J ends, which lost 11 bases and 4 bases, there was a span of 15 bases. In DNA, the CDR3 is TGTGCCCAAGGAACAGCGAGTTACAATGAGCAGTTCTTC. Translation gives CAQGTASYNEQFF.

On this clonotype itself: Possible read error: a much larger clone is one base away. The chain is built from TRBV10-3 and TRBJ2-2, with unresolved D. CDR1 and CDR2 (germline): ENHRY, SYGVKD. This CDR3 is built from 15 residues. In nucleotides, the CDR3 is TGTGCCATCAGTGAGTCTCCGGGCGACACCGGGCAGCTGTTTTTT. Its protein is CAISESPGDTGQLFF.

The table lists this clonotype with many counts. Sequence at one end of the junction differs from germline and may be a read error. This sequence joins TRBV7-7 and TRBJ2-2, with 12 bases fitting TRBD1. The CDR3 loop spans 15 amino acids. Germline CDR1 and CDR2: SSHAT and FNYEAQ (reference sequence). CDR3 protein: CASSYGTGGVWELFF. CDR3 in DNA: TGTGCTAGCAGCTATGGGACAGGGGGCGTTTGGGAGCTGTTTTTT.

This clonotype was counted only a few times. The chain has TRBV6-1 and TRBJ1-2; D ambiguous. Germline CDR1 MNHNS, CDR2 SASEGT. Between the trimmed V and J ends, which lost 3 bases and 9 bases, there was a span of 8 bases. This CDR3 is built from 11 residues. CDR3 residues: CASSDVRSYTF. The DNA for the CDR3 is TGTGCCAGCAGTGATGTTCGGAGCTACACCTTC.

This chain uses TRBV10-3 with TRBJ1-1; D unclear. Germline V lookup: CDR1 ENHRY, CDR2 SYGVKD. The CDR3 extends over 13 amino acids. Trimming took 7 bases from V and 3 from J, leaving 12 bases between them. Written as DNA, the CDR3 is TGTGCCATCACCGCCGGGTCGGACACTGAAGCTTTCTTT. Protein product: CAITAGSDTEAFF.

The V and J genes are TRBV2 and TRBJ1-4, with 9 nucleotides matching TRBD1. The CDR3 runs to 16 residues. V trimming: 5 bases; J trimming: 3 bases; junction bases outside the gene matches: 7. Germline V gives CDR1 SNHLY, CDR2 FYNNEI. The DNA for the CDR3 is TGTGCCAGCAGTAGGGACAGGGTATCCGCTAATGAAAAACTGTTTTTT. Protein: CASSRDRVSANEKLFF.

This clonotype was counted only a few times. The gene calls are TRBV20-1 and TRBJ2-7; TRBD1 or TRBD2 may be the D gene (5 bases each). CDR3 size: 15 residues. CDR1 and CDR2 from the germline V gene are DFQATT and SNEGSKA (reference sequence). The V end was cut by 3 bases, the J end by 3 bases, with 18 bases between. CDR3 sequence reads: CSASLTGTEGYEQYF. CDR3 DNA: TGCAGTGCTAGCCTCACCGGGACGGAAGGCTACGAGCAGTACTTC.

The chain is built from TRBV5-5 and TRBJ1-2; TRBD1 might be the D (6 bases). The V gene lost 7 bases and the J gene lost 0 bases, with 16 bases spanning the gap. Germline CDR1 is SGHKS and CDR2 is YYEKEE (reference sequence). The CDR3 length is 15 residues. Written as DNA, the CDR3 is TGTGCCAGCGCTCGGGGGGGGCCCGCTAACTATGGCTACACCTTC. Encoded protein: CASARGGPANYGYTF.

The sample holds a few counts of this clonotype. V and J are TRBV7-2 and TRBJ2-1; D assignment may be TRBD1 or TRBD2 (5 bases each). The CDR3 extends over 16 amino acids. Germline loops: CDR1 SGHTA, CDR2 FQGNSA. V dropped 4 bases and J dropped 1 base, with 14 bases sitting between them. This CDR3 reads CASSSRRGGSYNEQFF. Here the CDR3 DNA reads TGTGCCAGCAGCTCGCGACGTGGGGGATCCTACAATGAGCAGTTCTTC.

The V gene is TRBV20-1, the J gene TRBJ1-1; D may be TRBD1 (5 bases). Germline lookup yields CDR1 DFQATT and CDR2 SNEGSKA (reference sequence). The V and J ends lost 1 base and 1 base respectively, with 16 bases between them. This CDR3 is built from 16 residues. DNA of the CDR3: TGCAGTGCTAGAGGGCAGGGCGGTCTGACGAACACTGAAGCTTTCTTT. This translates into CSARGQGGLTNTEAFF.

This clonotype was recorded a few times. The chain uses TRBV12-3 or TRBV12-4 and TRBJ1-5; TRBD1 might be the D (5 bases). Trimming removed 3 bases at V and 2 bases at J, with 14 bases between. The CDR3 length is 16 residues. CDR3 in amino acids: CASSFGGAYRNQPQHF. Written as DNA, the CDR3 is TGTGCCAGCAGTTTTGGGGGTGCATATCGCAATCAGCCCCAGCATTTT.

In DNA form, the CDR3 reads TGTGCCAGCAGTAGGGACAGGGGGTATCAGCCCCAGCATTTT. Protein sequence: CASSRDRGYQPQHF. This rearrangement joins TRBV2 to TRBJ1-5; 11 bases are shared with TRBD1. Germline V gene data show CDR1 as SNHLY and CDR2 as FYNNEI. With 5 bases clipped from V and 5 bases from J, the junction kept 2 bases outside the gene matches. The length of the CDR3 is 14 residues.

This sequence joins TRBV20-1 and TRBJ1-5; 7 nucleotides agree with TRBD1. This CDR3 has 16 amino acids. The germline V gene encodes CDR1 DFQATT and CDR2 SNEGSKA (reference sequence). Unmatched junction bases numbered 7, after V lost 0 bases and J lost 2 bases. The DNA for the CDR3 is TGCAGTGCTAGAGATTTCCCAGGGGGAGGCAATCAGCCCCAGCATTTT. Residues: CSARDFPGGGNQPQHF.

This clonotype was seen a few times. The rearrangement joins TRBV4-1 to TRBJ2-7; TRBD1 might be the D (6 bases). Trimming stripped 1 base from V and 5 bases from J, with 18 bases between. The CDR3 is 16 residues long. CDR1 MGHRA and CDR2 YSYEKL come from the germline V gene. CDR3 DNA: TGCGCCAGCAGCCAAGGATGGGGGCCCAAGGGGAACGAGCAGTACTTC. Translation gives CASSQGWGPKGNEQYF.

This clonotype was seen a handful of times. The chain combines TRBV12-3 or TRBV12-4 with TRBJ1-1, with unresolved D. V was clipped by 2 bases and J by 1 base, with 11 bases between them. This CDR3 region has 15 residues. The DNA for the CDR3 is TGTGCCAGCAGTTTAAATTCACAGCCGAACACTGAAGCTTTCTTT. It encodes CASSLNSQPNTEAFF.

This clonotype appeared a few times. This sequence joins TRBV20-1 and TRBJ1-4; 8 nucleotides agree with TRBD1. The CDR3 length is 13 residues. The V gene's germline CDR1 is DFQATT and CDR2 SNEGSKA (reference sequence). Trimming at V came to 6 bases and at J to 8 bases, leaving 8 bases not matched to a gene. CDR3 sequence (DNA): TGCAGTGCCACGGACAGGGATGGAGAAAAACTGTTTTTT. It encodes CSATDRDGEKLFF.

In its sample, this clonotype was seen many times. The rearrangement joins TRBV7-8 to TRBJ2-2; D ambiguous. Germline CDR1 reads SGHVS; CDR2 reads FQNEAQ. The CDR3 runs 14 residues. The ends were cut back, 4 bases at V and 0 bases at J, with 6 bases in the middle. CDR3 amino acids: CASSSSANTGELFF. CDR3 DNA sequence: TGTGCCAGCAGCTCGAGCGCGAACACCGGGGAGCTGTTTTTT.

The CDR3 spells CASSRRGEEGRSSRVLYGYTF. The DNA of the CDR3 is TGTGCCAGCAGCCGTAGGGGGGAAGAGGGGCGAAGTAGTCGGGTCTTATATGGCTACACCTTC. The V call is TRBV7-1, the J call TRBJ1-2; a possible D gene is TRBD1 (6 bases). TRBV7-1 is recorded as an ORF, its role being uncertain. V lost 5 bases and J lost 5, with 36 bases in between. The CDR3 contains 21 residues.

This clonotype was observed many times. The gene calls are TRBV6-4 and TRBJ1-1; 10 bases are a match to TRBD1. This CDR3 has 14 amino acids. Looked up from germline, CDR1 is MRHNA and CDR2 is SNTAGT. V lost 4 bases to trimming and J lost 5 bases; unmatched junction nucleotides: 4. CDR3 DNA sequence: TGTGCCAGCAGTGGGGACAGGGGTGTAACTGAAGCTTTCTTT. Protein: CASSGDRGVTEAFF.

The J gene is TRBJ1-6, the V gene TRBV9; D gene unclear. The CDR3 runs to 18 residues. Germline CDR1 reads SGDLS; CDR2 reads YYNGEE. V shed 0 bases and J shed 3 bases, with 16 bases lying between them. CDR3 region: CASSVGNRLDYYNSPLHF. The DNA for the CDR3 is TGTGCCAGCAGCGTAGGGAACAGACTAGACTACTATAATTCACCCCTCCACTTT.

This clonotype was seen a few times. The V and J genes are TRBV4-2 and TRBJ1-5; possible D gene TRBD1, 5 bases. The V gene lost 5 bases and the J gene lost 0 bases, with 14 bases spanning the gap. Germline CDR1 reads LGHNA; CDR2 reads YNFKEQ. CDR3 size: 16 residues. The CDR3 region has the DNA TGTGCCAGCAGCTGGGGACGGAGAGATAGCAATCAGCCCCAGCATTTT. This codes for CASSWGRRDSNQPQHF.